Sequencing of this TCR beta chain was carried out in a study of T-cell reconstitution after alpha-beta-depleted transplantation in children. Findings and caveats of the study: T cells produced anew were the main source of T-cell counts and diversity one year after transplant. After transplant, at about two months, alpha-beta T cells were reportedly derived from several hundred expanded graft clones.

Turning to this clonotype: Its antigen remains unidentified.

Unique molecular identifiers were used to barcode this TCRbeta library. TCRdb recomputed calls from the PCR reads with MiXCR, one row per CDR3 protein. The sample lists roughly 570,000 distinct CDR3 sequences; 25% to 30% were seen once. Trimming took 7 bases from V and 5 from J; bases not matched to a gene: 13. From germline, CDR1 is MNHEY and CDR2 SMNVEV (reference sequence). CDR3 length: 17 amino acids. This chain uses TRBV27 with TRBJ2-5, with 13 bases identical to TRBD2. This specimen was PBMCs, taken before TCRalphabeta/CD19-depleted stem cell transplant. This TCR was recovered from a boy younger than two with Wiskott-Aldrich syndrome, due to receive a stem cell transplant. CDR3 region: CASIGRTSGRGHETQYF. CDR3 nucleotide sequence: TGTGCCAGCATTGGCCGGACTAGCGGGAGAGGTCACGAGACCCAGTACTTC.